This T cell receptor (beta chain) derives from a study of blood T cell repertoires in COVID-19. Turning to the study itself: Collection of acute and convalescent COVID-19 samples took place in the United States, Italy and Spain. PBMCs, B-cell-depleted T cells, or T cells were the source of the cDNA or gDNA that made up the material.

The V gene lost 6 bases and the J gene lost 5 bases, with 20 bases spanning the gap. This CDR3 is built from 15 residues. Germline CDR1 is SGHDT and CDR2 is YYEEEE. Original handling: Reference gene primer amplification gave nucleated cell count estimates. Repertoires were generated with immunoSEQ multiplex PCR, while TCRdb's copy carries only in-frame clones and drops some. V, J and clone size are taken as reported in that table, and D and trimming were inferred from the DNA itself. The table lists roughly 170,000 clones, roughly nine tenths of them singletons. This sequence joins TRBV5-6 and TRBJ1-1; D is uncertain. The sequencing input was peripheral blood. The origin of this receptor is a man aged 65 to 79 with active or convalescent COVID-19. Here the CDR3 reads CASTPTPTGGTEAFF. CDR3 nucleotides: TGTGCCAGCACCCCCACCCCGACTGGAGGGACTGAAGCTTTCTTT.